One and the same sample provided the 3 T cell receptor beta chains below, sequenced in a study of cytomegalovirus exposure and HLA in healthy donors (dated by TCRdb to about 2017). The library was made by the immunoSEQ multiplex PCR assay. A mixture of 60 forward primers for TCR Vbeta segments and 13 reverse primers for TCR Jbeta segments was used in the multiplex PCR. In its TCRdb copy, this immuneACCESS table keeps in-frame sequences only and misses some clones. Where compared with another copy, unresolved V genes explain less than half of these, and the others have no known cause. The sample profile shows about 89,000 clones; less than 65% of them were found once. The top ten hold around 6.6% of the sample. Sequenced material: PBMCs. The receptor source for this set is a woman in her thirties in good health and CMV-seronegative.

This sequence joins TRBV5-1 and TRBJ2-5; TRBD2 aligns across 14 bases. Per the germline V gene, CDR1 is SGHRS and CDR2 is YFSETQ. This CDR3 contains 16 residues. After removal of 4 bases from V and 5 bases from J, the junction contained 7 bases not matched to a gene. CDR3 in amino acids: CASSGGTSGGWETQYF. The CDR3 nucleotides are TGCGCCAGCAGCGGCGGGACTAGCGGGGGTTGGGAGACCCAGTACTTC.

CDR3 sequence: CASSRQGMSYEQYF. The DNA of the CDR3 is TGTGCCAGCAGCCGACAGGGGATGTCCTACGAGCAGTACTTC. This chain uses TRBV27 with TRBJ2-7; 8 bases are a match to TRBD1. The germline V gene encodes CDR1 MNHEY and CDR2 SMNVEV (reference sequence). V lost 6 bases to trimming and J lost 1 base; unmatched junction nucleotides: 5. CDR3 size: 14 residues.

The count of this clone is one. This chain uses TRBV2 with TRBJ2-2; possibly TRBD1 for D (6 bases). The CDR3 loop spans 15 amino acids. Germline assignment: CDR1 SNHLY and CDR2 FYNNEI. V was shortened by 4 bases and J by 2 bases, with 11 bases between the two germline ends. CDR3 region: CASSVKQGNTGELFF. The CDR3 DNA reads TGTGCCAGCAGTGTAAAACAGGGCAACACCGGGGAGCTGTTTTTT.